This TCR beta chain comes out of a study of Ad26.COV2.S vaccination and SARS-CoV-2 variants (dated by TCRdb to the early 2020s). Background on the whole study: TCRbeta repertoire sequencing was used to assess the specificity and breadth of SARS-CoV-2-reactive T cell receptors after Ad26.COV2.S vaccination. A total of 32 samples were included in the TCR-sequenced set, comprising around 19 Ad26.COV2.S vaccine recipients, 5 placebo recipients and 8 SARS-CoV-2 convalescent individuals. What the study reported, not specific to this receptor: After vaccination, substantial breadth of spike-specific CD8+ and CD4+ T cell responses was reported. Vaccine and placebo recipients had comparable non-spike TCR breadth, which fits with the vaccine containing only spike. Ad26.COV2.S recipients had higher spike-specific TCR breadth than placebo recipients (P = 0.0014). The authors noted that total T cell responses may have been underestimated by the TCR breadth and depth analyses.

The immunoSEQ Assay was used to sequence TCRbeta CDR3 regions. After extraction, genomic DNA underwent amplification by bias-controlled multiplex PCR, followed by high-throughput sequencing. From the authors' description of their analysis: To quantify the absolute abundance of every unique TCRbeta CDR3 region, sequences were collapsed and filtered. T cell fraction was estimated by normalizing TCRbeta template counts to usable DNA, with usable DNA measured through amplification of reference genes found in all nucleated cells. Repertoire TCRs were annotated as SARS-CoV-2-specific when V gene, CDR3 amino acid sequence and J gene were exactly matched to a known reactive TCR set. The reference SARS-CoV-2 TCR set was derived from MIRA and filtered for enrichment in COVID-19-positive ImmuneCODE repertoires, a step that removed public or cross-reactive TCRs. Based on the MIRA antigens, annotated TCRs were further analysed at the level of specific ORF or position within ORF. Breadth was defined as annotated unique rearrangements over total unique productive rearrangements; depth was the summed frequency of those rearrangements. Group comparisons of TCR breadth used two-sided Wilcoxon rank-sum tests. The clones in this table, taken by TCRdb from immuneACCESS, are in-frame only. Not every clone is retained; where verified, under half of the shortfall comes from an unresolved V gene, and the cause of the rest is unknown. From that table come the V and J calls and clone size; the DNA was used to work out D and trimming. Counted in this sample were roughly 380,000 clones; approximately 90% of them appeared once. The ten biggest clones cover 3% to 5% of the sample.

The junction shows trimming of 5 bases on V and 4 bases on J, and the gene matches do not reach 11 bases of it. Taken from cysteine to phenylalanine, the CDR3 has 17 residues. Only the CDR3 DNA is retained, 51 bases long and in frame from the first base. The germline V gene (reference sequence) specifies SSHAT as CDR1 and FNYEAQ as CDR2. Taken with the paper, the label for time point translates to: individuals recovered from natural SARS-CoV-2 infection. Comments on this clone: Which antigen it targets is not known. No base quality values were provided; no much bigger clone lies one nucleotide off.

The chain links TRBV7-7 with TRBJ2-2; 9 nucleotides in the junction match TRBD2. This clonotype was obtained from a human donor who had recovered from COVID-19. The source material was peripheral blood, sampled after recovery from COVID-19. The CDR3 in this case is CASSPHLGGGGTGELFF. Read as DNA, the sequence is TGTGCCAGCAGCCCCCACTTGGGCGGGGGGGGCACCGGGGAGCTGTTTTTT.